Listed here are 4 T cell receptor beta chains from one sample, sequenced in a study of blood T cells in healthy people across ages. The authors ran a second PCR of roughly 6 to 12 cycles using a sample-barcoded 5' primer and a J-beta primer mix. TCRdb re-called the 5' RACE reads with MiXCR, one entry per CDR3 protein. The sample has roughly 800,000 distinct CDR3 sequences; more than 25% are singletons. These data are also associated with another study on T cells of mothers and their children.

The specimen sequenced was blood. The receptors stem from a boy aged 5 to 17 in good health.

This clonotype was seen only a few times. The V and J genes are TRBV9 and TRBJ2-7; D might be TRBD1 (5 bases). Per the germline V gene, CDR1 is SGDLS and CDR2 is YYNGEE. The germline V and J ends were trimmed by 3 bases and 6 bases, with 10 bases remaining between them. CDR3 size: 12 residues. This CDR3 reads CASSGGGGEQYF. CDR3 DNA: TGTGCCAGCAGCGGGGGCGGTGGCGAGCAGTACTTC.

This clonotype occurred a few times. The V call is TRBV6-2 or TRBV6-3, the J call TRBJ2-2; D might be TRBD2 (5 bases). V lost 2 bases and J 5 bases, leaving 6 bases between the germline ends. Germline V gene data show CDR1 as MNHEY and CDR2 as SVGEGT. This CDR3 region has 13 residues. In DNA, the CDR3 is TGTGCCAGCAGTTACGGAGGAACCGGGGAGCTGTTTTTT. It codes for CASSYGGTGELFF.

The chain couples TRBV6-4 to TRBJ2-3; the match to TRBD2 covers 14 bases. CDR1 is MRHNA and CDR2 is SNTAGT in the germline V gene. The J segment lost 4 bases and the V segment lost 0 bases, leaving 0 bases of the junction unmatched. The CDR3 loop spans 16 amino acids. CDR3 nucleotides: TGTGCCAGCAGTGACTCGACTAGCGGGGGGGCAGATACGCAGTATTTT. It specifies CASSDSTSGGADTQYF.

The V call is TRBV6-1, the J call TRBJ2-6; unclear D gene. CDR1 and CDR2 (germline): MNHNS, SASEGT. V was cut by 7 bases and J by 1 base, with 5 bases left in between. The CDR3 loop spans 13 amino acids. CDR3 amino acids: CASTQSGANVLTF. The DNA for the CDR3 is TGTGCCAGCACCCAATCTGGGGCCAACGTCCTGACTTTC.